These 18 T cell receptor beta chains share one sample of origin, sequenced in a study of shared clonotypes between healthy human individuals. The table came from immunoSEQ multiplex PCR; TCRdb's copy has only in-frame clones and leaves some out. The repertoire holds some 450,000 clones, with approximately 77% as singletons. Sequenced sample: PBMCs. The receptor set was obtained from a woman in her forties in good health. Some clones in this sample may be carry-over from other donors' samples.

A word on this clone: A much larger clone lies a single base off, so this may be a read error. This chain uses TRBV6-5 with TRBJ1-1; the D gene is possibly TRBD1 (5 bases). Germline CDR1 and CDR2: MNHEY and SVGAGI. The CDR3 length is 14 residues. The DNA for the CDR3 is TGTGCCAGCAGTTACTCCTCAGGGTACACTGAAGCTCTCTTT. Translated, it gives CASSYSSGYTEALF.

The J gene is TRBJ1-4, the V gene TRBV18; 8 bases are shared with TRBD1. Germline CDR1 KGHSH, CDR2 LQKENI. This CDR3 has 18 residues. Trimming removed 2 bases from V and 0 bases from J; junction bases left unmatched: 8. CDR3 loop: CASSPVAGGFPTNEKLFF. The DNA for the CDR3 is TGTGCCAGCTCACCAGTGGCAGGGGGCTTCCCAACTAATGAAAAACTGTTTTTT.

The gene calls are TRBV4-3 and TRBJ1-2, with TRBD1 matching 7 bases. Germline CDR1 and CDR2: LGHNA and YSLEER. The length of the CDR3 is 15 residues. After removal of 0 bases from V and 3 bases from J, the junction contained 4 bases not matched to a gene. The CDR3, as DNA: TGCGCCAGCAGCCAAGAGGAAACAGGGGACTATGGCTACACCTTC. Translating gives CASSQEETGDYGYTF.

This clone showed up just once. The likely explanation is a read error, given a far larger clone one base away. V is TRBV9 and J is TRBJ1-1; D not certain. The CDR3 consists of 17 residues. The germline gives CDR1 SGDLS, CDR2 YYNGEE. Deletions cut 1 base from V and 1 base from J, with 17 bases between. The CDR3 protein is CASSVRFGFRGNTEAFF. CDR3 coding DNA: TGTGCCAGCAGCGTAAGGTTCGGGTTCCGAGGGAACACTGAAGCTTTCTTT. The full variable domain, with the rest looked up from reference TRBV9 and TRBJ1-1, is DSGVTQTPKHLITATGQRVTLRCSPRSGDLSVYWYQQSLDQGLQFLIQYYNGEERAKGNILERFSAQQFPDLHSELNLSSLELGDSALYFCASSVRFGFRGNTEAFFGQGTRLTVV.

Regarding this clone: This sequence is one base from a far larger clone and is likely a read error. The sample holds other DNA sequences that translate to the same CDR3. The rearrangement uses TRBV30 and TRBJ2-3; D gene uncertain. The CDR3 covers 12 residues. Germline CDR1 reads GTSNPN; CDR2 reads SVGIG (reference sequence). Trimming cost V 3 bases and J 0 bases, with 4 bases left between them. CDR3 sequence reads: CAWSTSTDTQYF. The CDR3 nucleotides are TGTGCCTGGAGCACCAGCACAGATACGCAGTATTTT.

The rearrangement links TRBV13 to TRBJ2-1, with 7 positions matching TRBD1. V trimming: 5 bases; J trimming: 2 bases; junction bases outside the gene matches: 9. From germline, CDR1 is PRHDT and CDR2 FYEKMQ (reference sequence). The CDR3 consists of 16 residues. The CDR3 region is CASSPGTVFTYNEQFF. The CDR3 DNA reads TGTGCCAGCAGCCCCGGGACAGTCTTTACCTACAATGAGCAGTTCTTC.

The chain links TRBV29-1 to TRBJ2-1; 7 bases align to TRBD1. Germline loops: CDR1 SQVTM, CDR2 ANQGSEA. With V trimmed by 6 bases and J by 6 bases, 2 bases remained unmatched. There are 11 residues in the CDR3. In DNA, the CDR3 is TGCAGCGTGAACAGGGGCAATGAGCAGTTCTTC. This gives the protein CSVNRGNEQFF.

The chain carries TRBV11-2 and TRBJ2-5; 7 positions agree with TRBD2. The end of the DNA fits TRBJ2-7 better, so the J call may be wrong. This CDR3 region has 14 residues. Germline CDR1 SGHAT, CDR2 FQNNGV. Written as DNA, the CDR3 is TGTGCCAGCAGCTTAGAGGGGGGGGACTACGAGCAGTACTTC. This gives the protein CASSLEGGDYEQYF.

Regarding this clone: A far larger clone differs by one base, so this is likely a read error. The sample holds other DNA sequences that translate to the same CDR3. This chain joins TRBV30 and TRBJ2-7; tentatively, D is TRBD1 or TRBD2 (5 bases each). V was trimmed by 7 bases and J by 7 bases, leaving 20 bases between them. CDR1 is GTSNPN and CDR2 is SVGIG in the germline V gene (reference sequence). The CDR3 is 13 amino acids. The CDR3 DNA follows: TGTGCCTCGCCGGGACCGTCCATCTATGAGCAGTACTTC. Translated: CASPGPSIYEQYF.

This clone was recorded many times. The chain combines TRBV2 with TRBJ1-2; TRBD1 is a possible D gene (5 bases). The CDR3 runs to 14 residues. Germline loops: CDR1 SNHLY, CDR2 FYNNEI. With 1 base removed from V and 4 bases from J, the gap between germline ends came to 10 bases. The CDR3 is CASSEGWQGYGYTF. In DNA, the CDR3 is TGTGCCAGCAGTGAAGGATGGCAGGGCTATGGCTACACCTTC.

The genes are TRBV4-2 and TRBJ2-3, with 7 bases identical to TRBD2. V lost 0 bases and J lost 2; bases outside the gene matches: 5. This CDR3 comprises 16 residues. Germline CDR1 LGHNA, CDR2 YNFKEQ. DNA of the CDR3: TGTGCCAGCAGCCAAGAATCGGCGGGAGCCACAGATACGCAGTATTTT. Its protein product is CASSQESAGATDTQYF.

This clone was detected a few times. With a far larger clone one base away, a read error is the likely cause. The chain joins TRBV30 to TRBJ1-5; D is undetermined. The CDR3 runs to 15 residues. The V gene lost 5 bases and the J gene lost 2 bases, with 16 bases spanning the gap. Germline loops: CDR1 GTSNPN, CDR2 SVGIG (reference sequence). CDR3 coding DNA: TGTGCCTGGGGTCGAGGAGTTGGTGGCAATCAGCCCCAGCATTTT. It translates to CAWGRGVGGNQPQHF.

Notes on this clone: A far larger clone is one nucleotide away, so this likely arose from a read error. The same CDR3 arises from other DNA sequences in this sample as well. J is TRBJ2-5 and V is TRBV29-1; perhaps D is TRBD1 or TRBD2 (7 bases each). This CDR3 has 13 amino acids. From germline, CDR1 is SQVTM and CDR2 ANQGSEA. CDR3 in DNA: TGCAGTGTTGCAACAGGGGAGGGGGAGACCCAGTACTTC. This gives the protein CSVATGEGETQYF.

Concerning this clone itself: Other DNA variants within this sample encode the same CDR3. The chain links TRBV10-3 to TRBJ1-1; D call uncertain. Germline V CDR1 and CDR2: ENHRY, SYGVKD. The CDR3 loop spans 13 amino acids. Trimming stripped 4 bases from V and 2 bases from J, with 8 bases between. This CDR3 is CAISGTVNTEAFF. The DNA of the CDR3 is TGTGCCATCAGTGGGACTGTCAACACTGAAGCTTTCTTT.

The chain carries TRBV28 and TRBJ2-7; TRBD1 is a possible D gene (5 bases). Per germline, CDR1 MDHEN and CDR2 SYDVKM. V dropped 8 bases and J dropped 2 bases, with 19 bases sitting between them. The length of the CDR3 is 15 residues. CDR3 residues: CASGDLGAGPYEQYF. CDR3 sequence (DNA): TGTGCCAGCGGGGATCTTGGGGCCGGACCCTACGAGCAGTACTTC. The whole variable domain, filled in from reference TRBV28 and TRBJ2-7, reads DVKVTQSSRYLVKRTGEKVFLECVQDMDHENMFWYRQDPGLGLRLIYFSYDVKMKEKGDIPEGYSVSREKKERFSLILESASTNQTSMYLCASGDLGAGPYEQYFGPGTRLTVT.

For this clone: Other DNA sequences in the same sample also yield this CDR3. The chain has TRBV5-1 and TRBJ1-2; unclear D gene. CDR1 and CDR2 from the germline V gene are SGHRS and YFSETQ. V was cut by 1 base and J by 3 bases, with 4 bases left in between. The CDR3 contains 12 residues. The CDR3 here is CASSLNDYGYTF. CDR3 DNA sequence: TGCGCCAGCAGCTTGAACGACTATGGCTACACCTTC. Based on the CDR3 plus reference TRBV5-1 and TRBJ1-2, the full variable domain is KAGVTQTPRYLIKTRGQQVTLSCSPISGHRSVSWYQQTPGQGLQFLFEYFSETQRNKGNFPGRFSGRQFSNSRSEMNVSTLELGDSALYLCASSLNDYGYTFGSGTRLTVV.

The chain joins TRBV11-2 to TRBJ2-7; no reliable D call. The CDR3 totals 15 residues. Germline-derived CDR1 and CDR2 are SGHAT and FQNNGV. Between the trimmed V and J ends, which lost 5 bases and 5 bases, there was a span of 19 bases. Written as DNA, the CDR3 is TGTGCCAGCAGCAACACTCGGGCCTACTTTGACGAGCAGTACTTC. It translates to CASSNTRAYFDEQYF.

This clone was seen repeatedly, ten times or more. The rearrangement links TRBV10-3 to TRBJ2-3; D unresolved. Trimming shortened V by 8 bases and J by 1 base, and 10 bases separated the two germline ends. CDR1 is ENHRY, CDR2 SYGVKD, per germline. CDR3 length: 13 residues. The CDR3 region is CAIGMRGTDTQYF. CDR3 nucleotide sequence: TGTGCCATCGGTATGCGCGGCACAGATACGCAGTATTTT.